One sample yielded the 8 T cell receptor beta chains listed below, sequenced in a study of blood T cell repertoires in COVID-19 (dated by TCRdb to the early 2020s). Library creation used the immunoSEQ multiplex PCR assay. Here the immuneACCESS table is served through TCRdb, limited to in-frame sequences with V and J called. Missing clones are a known gap in these copies; in checked studies unresolved V genes cover under half, and the rest lacks a known reason. Counted in this sample were 350,000 to 450,000 clones; around 87% of them appeared once. 2% to 2.5% of the sample is in the top ten clones. The sample was peripheral blood. All receptors derive from a woman aged 55-69 years with COVID-19, enrolled during active disease.

This chain joins TRBV29-1 and TRBJ1-1, with D maybe TRBD1 (6 bases). The CDR3 extends over 12 amino acids. V lost 6 bases and J 4 bases, leaving 12 bases between the germline ends. CDR1 and CDR2 from the germline V gene are SQVTM and ANQGSEA. The CDR3 loop is CSVTGWGTEAFF. CDR3 DNA: TGCAGCGTGACAGGCTGGGGCACTGAAGCTTTCTTT.

CDR3 loop: CASSHPQRTEDEKLFF. For the CDR3, the DNA is TGCGCCAGCAGCCACCCCCAAAGGACAGAGGATGAAAAACTGTTTTTT. V is TRBV4-1 and J is TRBJ1-4, with a tentative D call TRBD1 (6 bases). The germline CDR1 and CDR2 sequences are MGHRA and YSYEKL. The CDR3 length is 16 residues. Trimming took off 3 bases at V and 6 bases at J, with 17 bases between the two ends.

This chain uses TRBV18 with TRBJ1-2; 10 nucleotides match TRBD1. The CDR3 runs 14 residues. Looked up from germline, CDR1 is KGHSH and CDR2 is LQKENI. The V and J ends lost 5 bases and 6 bases, in that order; junction bases with no gene match: 6. CDR3: CASSSGQGGDGYTF. The CDR3 DNA sequence: TGTGCCAGCTCATCCGGACAGGGGGGGGATGGCTACACCTTC.

V is TRBV30 and J is TRBJ2-3; D remains unclear. CDR1 and CDR2 from the germline V gene are GTSNPN and SVGIG (reference sequence). This CDR3 has 14 amino acids. Trimming took 4 bases from V and 6 from J, leaving 17 bases between them. Here the CDR3 DNA reads TGTGCCTGGACTTACCGTTCCTTGGCTGATACGCAGTATTTT. Amino acid sequence: CAWTYRSLADTQYF.

This clone was observed a few times. This chain connects TRBV21-1 to TRBJ1-6; TRBD1 reflects the table's D call only, with no check against the DNA. TRBV21-1 is reported as a pseudogene. CDR3 length: 16 amino acids. Written as DNA, the CDR3 is TGTGCCAGCAGCAAAGAGGAGGACAGGCAGGGTTCACCCCTCCACTTT. Protein: CASSKEEDRQGSPLHF.

V usage is TRBV9 and J usage is TRBJ1-4; 10 nucleotides match TRBD1. CDR1 and CDR2 from the germline V gene are SGDLS and YYNGEE. J was trimmed by 8 bases and V by 3 bases; bases with no gene match: 7. The CDR3 extends over 15 amino acids. The CDR3 DNA sequence: TGTGCCAGCAGCGCGACAGGGGGCGCCGGGGAAAAACTGTTTTTT. It encodes CASSATGGAGEKLFF. The full variable domain, its missing parts supplied by reference TRBV9 and TRBJ1-4, is DSGVTQTPKHLITATGQRVTLRCSPRSGDLSVYWYQQSLDQGLQFLIQYYNGEERAKGNILERFSAQQFPDLHSELNLSSLELGDSALYFCASSATGGAGEKLFFGSGTQLSVL.

The V call is TRBV27, the J call TRBJ1-2; TRBD1 is a possible D gene (5 bases). V was cut by 4 bases and J by 6 bases, with 9 bases left in between. Germline CDR1 MNHEY, CDR2 SMNVEV (reference sequence). The CDR3 loop spans 12 amino acids. The CDR3 sequence is CASSSGGHGYTF. The DNA for the CDR3 is TGTGCCAGCAGTTCCGGGGGTCATGGCTACACCTTC.

The J gene is TRBJ1-2, the V gene TRBV6-1, with 12 bases lining up with TRBD1. The CDR3 spans 14 residues. Germline-derived CDR1 and CDR2 are MNHNS and SASEGT. Trimming cost V 6 bases and J 8 bases; bases outside gene matches: 7. The CDR3, as DNA: TGTGCCAGCAGCACGGGACAGGGGGCGCGGGGCTACACCTTC. Protein sequence: CASSTGQGARGYTF.